Following are 14 T cell receptor beta chains from one sample sequenced in a study of response to subunit inactivated influenza vaccine. Each CDR3 protein is one row after TCRdb ran MiXCR on the RT-PCR reads. The sample lists over 650,000 distinct CDR3 sequences, about 18% seen once, with roughly a tenth in the top ten. Sample: PBMCs from blood, taken roughly 5 days after vaccination. These TCRs come from a man in his forties or fifties who received an inactivated influenza vaccine.

This clonotype came up many times. The J gene is TRBJ2-3, the V gene TRBV12-3 or TRBV12-4, with D uncertain. V lost 3 bases, J lost 1 base, and 8 bases lay in between. The CDR3 sequence is 14 residues long. The CDR3 DNA reads TGTGCCAGCAGTTTGACTCAGGGCACAGATACGCAGTATTTT. This sequence encodes CASSLTQGTDTQYF.

This clonotype has more than one count but fewer than ten. The chain links TRBV28 to TRBJ1-2, with D perhaps TRBD1 (5 bases). CDR1 is MDHEN and CDR2 is SYDVKM in the germline V gene. V was pared by 7 bases and J by 3 bases, with 6 bases between. This CDR3 region has 11 residues. The CDR3: CASKGDYGYTF. DNA for the CDR3: TGTGCCAGCAAAGGGGACTATGGCTACACCTTC.

The rearrangement joins TRBV5-1 to TRBJ1-3; no firm D call. Trimming stripped 0 bases from V and 2 bases from J, with 9 bases between. This CDR3 has 15 amino acids. CDR1 is SGHRS, CDR2 YFSETQ, per germline. The CDR3 protein is CASSLGSGTGNTIYF. CDR3 nucleotide sequence: TGCGCCAGCAGCTTGGGGTCGGGGACTGGAAACACCATATATTTT.

This clonotype was detected many times. Compared with germline, one end of the junction differs, possibly owing to a read error. CDR3 sequence reads: CASSLTGTGTYEQYF. The DNA of the CDR3 is TGTGCCAGCAGCCTAACCGGGACAGGGACCTACGAGCAGTACTTC. V usage is TRBV5-1 and J usage is TRBJ2-7, with TRBD1 matching over 9 bases. Germline CDR1 SGHRS, CDR2 YFSETQ. This CDR3 comprises 15 residues.

The genes are TRBV19 and TRBJ2-5, with D unclear. The CDR3 spans 13 residues. The germline V gene has CDR1 LNHDA and CDR2 SQIVND (reference sequence). Between the trimmed V and J ends, which lost 4 bases and 6 bases, there was a span of 12 bases. The CDR3 sequence: CASSTGPLKTQYF. CDR3 DNA: TGTGCCAGTAGTACGGGCCCCCTGAAGACCCAGTACTTC.

This clonotype was observed a handful of times. The CDR3 DNA sequence: TGCGCCAGCAGGGCCCCGGACAAGCCCTACGAGCAGTACTTC. It codes for CASRAPDKPYEQYF. The chain combines TRBV5-1 with TRBJ2-7; possible D gene TRBD1, 5 bases. This CDR3 spans 14 amino acids. Germline values: CDR1 SGHRS, CDR2 YFSETQ. V was pared by 5 bases and J by 2 bases, with 14 bases between.

The chain links TRBV29-1 to TRBJ2-7; weak D call: TRBD2 (5 bases). The length of the CDR3 is 13 residues. Germline CDR1 is SQVTM and CDR2 is ANQGSEA. CDR3 amino acids: CSGTGENTYEQYF. The CDR3 region has the DNA TGCAGTGGTACCGGGGAAAACACCTACGAGCAGTACTTC.

The chain carries TRBV6-1 and TRBJ2-7, with 9 bases that match TRBD1. V lost 5 bases to trimming and J lost 9 bases; unmatched junction nucleotides: 14. The germline V gene has CDR1 MNHNS and CDR2 SASEGT. There are 15 residues in the CDR3. In DNA, the CDR3 is TGTGCCAGCAGTACGACAGGGGGTCGACGAGGTCGGCAGTACTTC. Translated: CASSTTGGRRGRQYF.

The chain uses TRBV6-1 and TRBJ1-1; TRBD1 aligns across 7 bases. J was trimmed by 1 base and V by 9 bases; bases with no gene match: 5. Germline V lookup: CDR1 MNHNS, CDR2 SASEGT. The CDR3 is 13 amino acids. CDR3 bases: TGTGCCAGTCGGGACAGCGGGAACACTGAAGCTTTCTTT. Its translation: CASRDSGNTEAFF.

The V and J genes are TRBV20-1 and TRBJ2-5; 10 nucleotides line up with TRBD1. The CDR3 loop spans 14 amino acids. Germline CDR1 reads DFQATT; CDR2 reads SNEGSKA (reference sequence). Unmatched junction bases numbered 4, after V lost 4 bases and J lost 2 bases. CDR3 in amino acids: CSATGQGIQETQYF. CDR3 DNA: TGCAGTGCTACGGGACAGGGGATACAAGAGACCCAGTACTTC.

This clonotype was counted only a few times. The gene calls are TRBV7-9 and TRBJ2-5; D gene uncertain. V lost 1 base, J lost 2 bases, and 5 bases lay in between. The CDR3 runs 13 residues. Germline CDR1 is SEHNR and CDR2 is FQNEAQ (reference sequence). The CDR3 sequence: CASSLDQQETQYF. In DNA form, the CDR3 reads TGTGCCAGCAGCTTAGATCAACAAGAGACCCAGTACTTC.

This clonotype was picked up a small number of times. This rearrangement joins TRBV12-3 or TRBV12-4 to TRBJ2-7; the match to TRBD1 covers 7 bases. This CDR3 comprises 13 residues. V trimming: 7 bases; J trimming: 7 bases; junction bases outside the gene matches: 10. The CDR3 DNA reads as TGTGCCAGCACGTGGGACAGACGCGGAGAGCAGTACTTC. Translation: CASTWDRRGEQYF.

This chain uses TRBV6-6 with TRBJ1-1, with D hard to call. This CDR3 comprises 13 residues. Trimming shortened V by 9 bases and J by 1 base, and 12 bases separated the two germline ends. In germline, CDR1 is MNHNY, CDR2 SVGAGI (reference sequence). In DNA form, the CDR3 reads TGTGCCAGTCTGGGGAGGGAGAACACTGAAGCTTTCTTT. It is translated as CASLGRENTEAFF.

This clonotype was detected once. The chain has TRBV6-2 or TRBV6-3 and TRBJ2-1, with 7 bases aligning to TRBD2. V shed 2 bases, J shed 5 bases, and the junction held 15 bases outside the gene matches. Germline CDR1 reads MNHEY; CDR2 reads SVGEGT. The CDR3 has 18 residues. The DNA for the CDR3 is TGTGCCAGCAGTTACAGCCCCCTGAAGAGGACTAGAAACAATGAGCAGTTCTTC. Residues: CASSYSPLKRTRNNEQFF.